Below are 24 T cell receptor beta chains sequenced from a single sample in a study of T cell clones after liver transplantation. Assay: immunoSEQ multiplex PCR; the TCRdb copy retains only in-frame clones and omits some. The sample carries around 51,000 clones, 86% recorded once. Sample: CD8+ T cells from blood, taken 12 months after liver transplant. Source of these receptors: a human patient who received a liver transplant. Some T cells may be the graft donor's.

The CDR3 bases are TGTGCCAGCATTTCGGGAGGGGTTGAAGCTTTCTTT. Residues: CASISGGVEAFF. This chain connects TRBV28 to TRBJ1-1, with D possibly TRBD1 on 5 matching bases. In germline, CDR1 is MDHEN, CDR2 SYDVKM. Trimming removed 7 bases at V and 7 bases at J, with 13 bases between. The CDR3 length is 12 residues.

The chain couples TRBV19 to TRBJ2-7; the D is unclear. Trimming shortened V by 4 bases and J by 0 bases, and 7 bases separated the two germline ends. The CDR3 has 13 residues. Germline assignment: CDR1 LNHDA and CDR2 SQIVND (reference sequence). The CDR3 nucleotides read TGTGCCAGTAGTAGCCCGGACTCCTACGAGCAGTACTTC. As protein: CASSSPDSYEQYF.

This clone was counted a single time. The chain links TRBV16 to TRBJ2-4, with D possibly being TRBD1 or TRBD2 (6 bases each). V was clipped by 5 bases and J by 1 base, with 12 bases between them. Germline-derived CDR1 and CDR2 are KGHSY and FQNENV. CDR3 size: 15 residues. Written as DNA, the CDR3 is TGTGCCAGCAGCAAAAGAGGGGGGGCCAAAAACATTCAGTACTTC. Translated: CASSKRGGAKNIQYF. The full variable domain, with the rest looked up from reference TRBV16 and TRBJ2-4, is GEEVAQTPKHLVRGEGQKAKLYCAPIKGHSYVFWYQQVLKNEFKFLISFQNENVFDETGMPKERFSAKCLPNSPCSLEIQATKLEDSAVYFCASSKRGGAKNIQYFGAGTRLSVL.

V gene TRBV19 combines with J gene TRBJ2-1, with 11 bases that match TRBD2. The germline V gene encodes CDR1 LNHDA and CDR2 SQIVND (reference sequence). V lost 3 bases, J lost 7 bases, and 8 bases stayed unmatched. The CDR3 extends over 16 amino acids. This CDR3 reads CASSILVLAGGNEQFF. For the CDR3, the DNA is TGTGCCAGTAGTATCTTGGTTCTAGCGGGAGGAAATGAGCAGTTCTTC.

The V call is TRBV7-6, the J call TRBJ1-1, with D maybe TRBD1 (5 bases). Germline loops: CDR1 SGHVS, CDR2 FNYEAQ. Deletions cut 1 base from V and 4 bases from J, with 10 bases between. The CDR3 spans 14 residues. In nucleotides, the CDR3 is TGTGCCAGCAGCTTAGGGGGGGTGAGCACTGAAGCTTTCTTT. Its protein product is CASSLGGVSTEAFF.

V gene TRBV7-9 combines with J gene TRBJ1-2, with 7 bases aligning to TRBD1. CDR1 and CDR2 (germline): SEHNR, FQNEAQ (reference sequence). V was clipped by 5 bases and J by 5 bases; unmatched bases: 2. CDR3 length: 12 amino acids. The CDR3 is CASSPQGYGYTF. For the CDR3, the DNA is TGTGCCAGCAGCCCACAGGGGTATGGCTACACCTTC.

This clone was recorded once. J is TRBJ2-7 and V is TRBV9; 7 nucleotides agree with TRBD2. Trimming cost V 4 bases and J 3 bases; bases outside gene matches: 10. The CDR3 is 15 amino acids. The germline CDR1 and CDR2 sequences are SGDLS and YYNGEE. The CDR3 sequence: CASSPLVAGIYEQYF. Here the CDR3 DNA reads TGTGCCAGCAGCCCCCTAGTAGCGGGCATCTACGAGCAGTACTTC.

The chain combines TRBV27 with TRBJ1-5; D is unclear. This CDR3 spans 15 amino acids. With 3 bases removed from V and 0 bases from J, the gap between germline ends came to 9 bases. The germline CDR1 and CDR2 sequences are MNHEY and SMNVEV (reference sequence). The CDR3 DNA reads TGTGCCAGCAGTTTCCGGGGTTTTAGCAATCAGCCCCAGCATTTT. Its translation is CASSFRGFSNQPQHF.

CDR3: CASGGSGEFYEQYF. Written as DNA, the CDR3 is TGTGCCAGCGGCGGGTCAGGGGAATTCTACGAGCAGTACTTC. The chain links TRBV28 to TRBJ2-7, with D possibly being TRBD1 (6 bases). Trimming left V 8 bases short and J 3 bases short, with 17 bases between. The germline gives CDR1 MDHEN, CDR2 SYDVKM. There are 14 residues in the CDR3. The variable domain in full, completed from reference TRBV28 and TRBJ2-7, reads DVKVTQSSRYLVKRTGEKVFLECVQDMDHENMFWYRQDPGLGLRLIYFSYDVKMKEKGDIPEGYSVSREKKERFSLILESASTNQTSMYLCASGGSGEFYEQYFGPGTRLTVT.

The chain couples TRBV27 to TRBJ2-3; tentative D call: TRBD1 (6 bases). Trimming cost V 4 bases and J 3 bases, with 17 bases left between them. The CDR3 contains 16 residues. Germline V lookup: CDR1 MNHEY, CDR2 SMNVEV (reference sequence). CDR3 bases: TGTGCCAGCAGTTCACAGGGAGTAGGCCCAACAGATACGCAGTATTTT. It codes for CASSSQGVGPTDTQYF.

V gene TRBV14 combines with J gene TRBJ2-1; no clear D. The CDR3 covers 13 residues. V was shortened by 4 bases and J by 6 bases, with 10 bases between the two germline ends. Germline loops: CDR1 SGHDN, CDR2 FVKESK. CDR3 amino acids: CASSPPASNEQFF. CDR3 sequence (DNA): TGTGCCAGCAGCCCCCCCGCCTCCAATGAGCAGTTCTTC.

This CDR3 is CASSVSTGRAGGFNEKLFF. As DNA, the CDR3 is TGTGCCAGCAGTGTTAGCACCGGGAGGGCAGGGGGGTTTAATGAAAAACTGTTTTTT. The chain combines TRBV6-1 with TRBJ1-4; 7 nucleotides line up with TRBD1. The CDR3 extends over 19 amino acids. Germline V gene data show CDR1 as MNHNS and CDR2 as SASEGT. The J segment lost 4 bases and the V segment lost 4 bases, leaving 18 bases of the junction unmatched.

The genes are TRBV28 and TRBJ2-7; D is unresolved. Trimming cost V 1 base and J 2 bases, with 15 bases left between them. Germline assignment: CDR1 MDHEN and CDR2 SYDVKM. This CDR3 comprises 16 residues. CDR3 coding DNA: TGTGCCAGCAGTTTATATCGGCAGGCACTCCCCTACGAGCAGTACTTC. Residues: CASSLYRQALPYEQYF.

The chain has TRBV7-8 and TRBJ1-5, with unresolved D. CDR1 is SGHVS, CDR2 FQNEAQ, per germline. The ends were cut back, 1 base at V and 5 bases at J, with 18 bases in the middle. The CDR3 loop spans 17 amino acids. CDR3 DNA sequence: TGTGCCAGCAGCTTAGGACATCTAAAAGTTCCAGATCAGCCCCAGCATTTT. Protein sequence: CASSLGHLKVPDQPQHF.

The V and J genes are TRBV29-1 and TRBJ1-2, with TRBD1 as a possible D gene (5 bases). CDR1 SQVTM and CDR2 ANQGSEA come from the germline V gene. Trimming removed 6 bases from V and 0 bases from J, with 14 bases in between. The CDR3 sequence is 14 residues long. This CDR3 reads CSVPGPPPNYGYTF. The CDR3 DNA sequence: TGCAGCGTACCGGGACCCCCTCCTAACTATGGCTACACCTTC.

This clone was seen once. The J gene is TRBJ1-1, the V gene TRBV19, with a weak D call TRBD1 (6 bases). Germline assignment: CDR1 LNHDA and CDR2 SQIVND (reference sequence). There are 15 residues in the CDR3. Between the trimmed V and J ends, which lost 3 bases and 4 bases, there was a span of 15 bases. CDR3 nucleotide sequence: TGTGCCAGTAGTATCACTCTAGGGGGTAGCACTGAAGCTTTCTTT. This gives the protein CASSITLGGSTEAFF.

The genes are TRBV5-4 and TRBJ2-4; D gene unclear. From germline, CDR1 is SGHNT and CDR2 YYREEE (reference sequence). This CDR3 has 14 amino acids. The V gene lost 2 bases and the J gene lost 0 bases, with 6 bases spanning the gap. The CDR3 sequence is CASSLGLAKNIQYF. CDR3 DNA sequence: TGTGCCAGCAGCTTAGGTCTAGCCAAAAACATTCAGTACTTC.

The chain carries TRBV27 and TRBJ2-3, with 7 bases lining up with TRBD2. CDR1 is MNHEY and CDR2 is SMNVEV in the germline V gene (reference sequence). Unmatched junction bases numbered 8, after V lost 2 bases and J lost 0 bases. The CDR3 is 17 amino acids. CDR3 residues: CASSLDPGAGSTDTQYF. The CDR3 DNA is TGTGCCAGCAGTTTAGACCCCGGAGCGGGAAGCACAGATACGCAGTATTTT.

The DNA for the CDR3 is TGTGCCAGCAGCTTGGTGACAGCAGACAATGAGCAGTTCTTC. Translating gives CASSLVTADNEQFF. The chain employs TRBV5-4 and TRBJ2-1; possibly TRBD1 for D (5 bases). The CDR3 totals 14 residues. Germline loops: CDR1 SGHNT, CDR2 YYREEE (reference sequence). The germline V and J ends were trimmed by 0 bases and 5 bases, with 9 bases remaining between them.

This sequence joins TRBV11-1 and TRBJ2-7, with D hard to call. Between the trimmed V and J ends, which lost 3 bases and 2 bases, there was a span of 8 bases. From germline, CDR1 is SGHAT and CDR2 FQDESV (reference sequence). CDR3 size: 13 residues. This CDR3 reads CASSFSDTYEQYF. The CDR3 nucleotides read TGTGCCAGCAGCTTTTCTGATACCTACGAGCAGTACTTC.

This chain joins TRBV4-1 and TRBJ1-2, with D possibly matching TRBD1 (5 bases). Germline CDR1 is MGHRA and CDR2 is YSYEKL. V shed 3 bases and J shed 5 bases, with 10 bases lying between them. The CDR3 has 13 amino acids. The CDR3 loop reads CASSHGTGYGYTF. The CDR3 DNA follows: TGCGCCAGCAGCCACGGGACGGGGTATGGCTACACCTTC.

V usage is TRBV6-6 and J usage is TRBJ2-5; TRBD2 might be the D (6 bases). This CDR3 comprises 15 residues. V shed 8 bases and J shed 11 bases, with 27 bases lying between them. CDR1 and CDR2 (germline): MNHNY, SVGAGI (reference sequence). The CDR3 DNA reads as TGTGCCAGCTCAAAGCCAAGACTAGACTTTGGGGAGCAGTACTTC. Protein sequence: CASSKPRLDFGEQYF.

The count of this clone is one. The chain couples TRBV7-2 to TRBJ2-1; possible D gene TRBD2, 6 bases. This CDR3 region has 15 residues. The germline V and J ends were trimmed by 1 base and 3 bases, with 10 bases remaining between them. CDR1 SGHTA and CDR2 FQGNSA come from the germline V gene. The CDR3 is CASSLGASDYNEQFF. The CDR3 DNA reads TGTGCCAGCAGCTTAGGCGCTAGCGACTACAATGAGCAGTTCTTC.

This clone is categorized as medium-sized. The rearrangement links TRBV7-2 to TRBJ2-7; D possibly uses TRBD1 or TRBD2 (5 bases each). The CDR3 has 15 residues. The V gene's germline CDR1 is SGHTA and CDR2 FQGNSA. The V end was cut by 4 bases, the J end by 3 bases, with 16 bases between. The chain's CDR3 is CASSWGMGEGYEQYF. In DNA form, the CDR3 reads TGTGCCAGCAGCTGGGGGATGGGCGAAGGCTACGAGCAGTACTTC.